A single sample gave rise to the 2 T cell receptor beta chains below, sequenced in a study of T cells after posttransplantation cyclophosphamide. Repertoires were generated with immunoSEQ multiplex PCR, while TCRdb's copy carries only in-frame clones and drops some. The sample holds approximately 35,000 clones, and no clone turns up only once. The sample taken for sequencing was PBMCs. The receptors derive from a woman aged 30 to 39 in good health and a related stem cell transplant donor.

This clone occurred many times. CDR3 loop: CASSVALPGVANEKLFF. Written as DNA, the CDR3 is TGCGCCAGCAGCGTGGCTTTACCAGGGGTGGCTAATGAAAAACTGTTTTTT. The chain joins TRBV5-1 to TRBJ1-4; D may be TRBD1 (6 bases). V was pared by 4 bases and J by 3 bases, with 19 bases between. The CDR3 is made up of 17 amino acids. Germline CDR1 reads SGHRS; CDR2 reads YFSETQ.

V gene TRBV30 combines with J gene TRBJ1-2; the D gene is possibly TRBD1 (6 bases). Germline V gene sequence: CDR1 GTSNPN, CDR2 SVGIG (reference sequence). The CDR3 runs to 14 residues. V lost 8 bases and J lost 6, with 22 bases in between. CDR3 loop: CAGLAGGLYHGYTF. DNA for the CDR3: TGTGCCGGACTGGCCGGGGGGCTCTATCATGGCTACACCTTC.